This entry is about one T cell receptor beta chain. These data originate in a study of blood T cell repertoires in COVID-19. Overall study: Both acute and convalescent COVID-19 samples were obtained from the United States, Italy and Spain. T cells, B-cell-depleted T cells, or PBMCs supplied cDNA or gDNA.

The germline CDR1 and CDR2 sequences are MNHEY and SVGAGI. This CDR3 is 14 amino acids long. Trimming removed 2 bases from V and 5 bases from J, with 10 bases in between. Authors' analysis steps: Reference gene primer amplification in the assay estimated nucleated cell counts. Clones were read by immunoSEQ multiplex PCR, and TCRdb kept only the in-frame ones, dropping some. V, J and clone size are those of that table, while D and trimming were read from the DNA. The repertoire holds some 320,000 clones, with around 85% as singletons. This sequence joins TRBV6-5 and TRBJ1-5, with TRBD1 as a possible D gene (6 bases). What was sequenced was peripheral blood. This TCR came from a human donor in a cohort sampled during active COVID-19. CDR3 region: CASSYGRGDQPQHF. The CDR3 nucleotides are TGTGCCAGCAGTTACGGGAGGGGGGATCAGCCCCAGCATTTT.